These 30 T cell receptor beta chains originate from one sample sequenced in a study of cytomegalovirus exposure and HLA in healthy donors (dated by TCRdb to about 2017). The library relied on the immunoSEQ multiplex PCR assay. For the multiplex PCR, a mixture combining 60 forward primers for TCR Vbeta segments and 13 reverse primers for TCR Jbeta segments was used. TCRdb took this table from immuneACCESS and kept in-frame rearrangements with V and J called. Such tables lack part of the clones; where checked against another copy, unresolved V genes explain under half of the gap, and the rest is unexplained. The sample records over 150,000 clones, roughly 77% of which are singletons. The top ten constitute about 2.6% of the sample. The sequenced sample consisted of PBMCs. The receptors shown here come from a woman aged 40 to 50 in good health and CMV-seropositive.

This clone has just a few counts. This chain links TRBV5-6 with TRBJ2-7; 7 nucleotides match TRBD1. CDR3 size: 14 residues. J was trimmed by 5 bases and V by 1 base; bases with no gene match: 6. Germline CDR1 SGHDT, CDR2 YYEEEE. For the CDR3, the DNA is TGTGCCAGCAGCTTGTTCGACAGGGAAAACGAGCAGTACTTC. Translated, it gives CASSLFDRENEQYF.

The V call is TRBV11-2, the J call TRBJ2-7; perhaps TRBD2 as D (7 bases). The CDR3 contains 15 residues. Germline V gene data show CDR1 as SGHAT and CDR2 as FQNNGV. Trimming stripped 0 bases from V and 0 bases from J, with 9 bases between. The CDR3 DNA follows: TGTGCCAGCAGCTTAGAGCGGGGGCCCTCCTACGAGCAGTACTTC. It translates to CASSLERGPSYEQYF.

CDR3 amino acids: CAWSPGLTYGYTF. The CDR3 DNA is TGTGCCTGGAGTCCAGGGCTCACGTATGGCTACACCTTC. The J gene is TRBJ1-2, the V gene TRBV30, with D possibly being TRBD1 (5 bases). Trimming took off 2 bases at V and 5 bases at J, with 12 bases between the two ends. Germline V gene data show CDR1 as GTSNPN and CDR2 as SVGIG (reference sequence). This CDR3 contains 13 residues. The full variable domain, its missing parts supplied by reference TRBV30 and TRBJ1-2, is SQTIHQWPATLVQPVGSPLSLECTVEGTSNPNLYWYRQAAGRGLQLLFYSVGIGQISSEVPQNLSASRPQDRQFILSSKKLLLSDSGFYLCAWSPGLTYGYTFGSGTRLTVV.

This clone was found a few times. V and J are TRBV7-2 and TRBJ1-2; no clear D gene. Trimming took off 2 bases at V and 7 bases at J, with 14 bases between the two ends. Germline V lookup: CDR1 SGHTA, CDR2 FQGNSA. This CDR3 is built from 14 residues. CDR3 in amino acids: CASSLTVTDPGYTF. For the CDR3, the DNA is TGTGCCAGCAGCTTAACAGTTACTGATCCTGGCTACACCTTC. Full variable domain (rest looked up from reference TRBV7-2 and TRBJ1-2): GAGVSQSPSNKVTEKGKDVELRCDPISGHTALYWYRQSLGQGLEFLIYFQGNSAPDKSGLPSDRFSAERTGGSVSTLTIQRTQQEDSAVYLCASSLTVTDPGYTFGSGTRLTVV.

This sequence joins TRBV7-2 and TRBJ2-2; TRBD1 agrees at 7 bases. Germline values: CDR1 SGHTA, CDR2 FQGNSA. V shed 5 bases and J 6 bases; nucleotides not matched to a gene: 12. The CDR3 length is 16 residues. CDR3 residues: CASSPRTGFAPGELFF. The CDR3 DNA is TGTGCCAGCAGCCCACGGACAGGTTTCGCACCCGGGGAGCTGTTTTTT.

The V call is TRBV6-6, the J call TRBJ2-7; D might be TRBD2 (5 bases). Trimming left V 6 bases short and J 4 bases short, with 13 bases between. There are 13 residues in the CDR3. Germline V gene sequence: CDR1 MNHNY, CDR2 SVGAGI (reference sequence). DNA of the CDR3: TGTGCCAGCAGGGCCGGGGAAGGTTACGAGCAGTACTTC. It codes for CASRAGEGYEQYF.

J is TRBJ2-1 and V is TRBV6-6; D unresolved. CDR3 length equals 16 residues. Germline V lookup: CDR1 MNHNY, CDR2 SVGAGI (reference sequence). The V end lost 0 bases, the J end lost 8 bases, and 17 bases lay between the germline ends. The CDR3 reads CASSYSGQDLLYEQFF. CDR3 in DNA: TGTGCCAGCAGTTACTCGGGCCAGGATCTCCTCTATGAGCAGTTCTTC.

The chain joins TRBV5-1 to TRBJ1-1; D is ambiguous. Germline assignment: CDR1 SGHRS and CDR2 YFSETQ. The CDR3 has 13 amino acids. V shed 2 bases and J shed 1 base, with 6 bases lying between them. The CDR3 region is CASSFGTNTEAFF. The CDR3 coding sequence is TGCGCCAGCAGCTTTGGCACGAACACTGAAGCTTTCTTT.

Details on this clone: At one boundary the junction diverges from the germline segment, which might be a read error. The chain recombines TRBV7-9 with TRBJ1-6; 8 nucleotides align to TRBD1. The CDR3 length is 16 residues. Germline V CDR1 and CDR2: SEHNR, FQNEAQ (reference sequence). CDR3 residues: CSSSSGTGLTASPLHF. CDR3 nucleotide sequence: TGTTCCAGCAGCTCGGGGACAGGACTAACCGCTTCACCCCTCCACTTT.

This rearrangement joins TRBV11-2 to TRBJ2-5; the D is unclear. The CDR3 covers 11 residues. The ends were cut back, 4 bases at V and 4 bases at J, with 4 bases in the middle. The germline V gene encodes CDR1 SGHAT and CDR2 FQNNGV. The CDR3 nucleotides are TGTGCCAGCAGCTCTAGAGAGACCCAGTACTTC. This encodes CASSSRETQYF.

The CDR3 protein is CASSEQGFPEQYF. The CDR3 DNA reads as TGCGCCAGCAGTGAGCAGGGTTTCCCGGAGCAGTACTTC. The rearrangement links TRBV10-1 to TRBJ2-7; TRBD1 might be the D (5 bases). The CDR3 has 13 amino acids. Germline values: CDR1 WNHNN, CDR2 SYGVQD (reference sequence). V was trimmed by 2 bases and J by 7 bases, leaving 12 bases between them.

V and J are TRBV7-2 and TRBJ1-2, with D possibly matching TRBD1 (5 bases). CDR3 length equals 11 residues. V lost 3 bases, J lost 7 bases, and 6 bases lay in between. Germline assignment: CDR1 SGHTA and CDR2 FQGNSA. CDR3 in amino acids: CASSFGGGYTF. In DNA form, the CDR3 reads TGTGCCAGCAGCTTCGGGGGTGGCTACACCTTC. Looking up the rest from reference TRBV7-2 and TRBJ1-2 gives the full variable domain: GAGVSQSPSNKVTEKGKDVELRCDPISGHTALYWYRQSLGQGLEFLIYFQGNSAPDKSGLPSDRFSAERTGGSVSTLTIQRTQQEDSAVYLCASSFGGGYTFGSGTRLTVV.

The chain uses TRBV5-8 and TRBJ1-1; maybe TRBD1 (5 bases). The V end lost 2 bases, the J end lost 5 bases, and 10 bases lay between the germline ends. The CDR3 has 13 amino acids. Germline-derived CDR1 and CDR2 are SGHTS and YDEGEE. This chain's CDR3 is CASSLTGGTEAFF. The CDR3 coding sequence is TGTGCCAGCAGCTTAACGGGGGGTACTGAAGCTTTCTTT. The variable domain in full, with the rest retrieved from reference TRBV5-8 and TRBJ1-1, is EAGVTQSPTHLIKTRGQQATLRCSPISGHTSVYWYQQALGLGLQFLLWYDEGEERNRGNFPPRFSGRQFPNYSSELNVNALELEDSALYLCASSLTGGTEAFFGQGTRLTVV.

CDR3 sequence reads: CASSRKREGQETQYF. For the CDR3, the DNA is TGTGCCAGCAGCCGAAAGCGGGAGGGCCAAGAGACCCAGTACTTC. The gene calls are TRBV13 and TRBJ2-5, with 10 bases that match TRBD2. The CDR3 runs 15 residues. J was trimmed by 1 base and V by 5 bases; bases with no gene match: 4. From germline, CDR1 is PRHDT and CDR2 FYEKMQ (reference sequence).

CDR3 sequence (DNA): TGTGCCTGGAGTAGGGGGCCCTACGAGCAGTACTTC. Protein sequence: CAWSRGPYEQYF. The chain employs TRBV30 and TRBJ2-7; 7 nucleotides align to TRBD1. This CDR3 has 12 amino acids. Trimming at V came to 2 bases and at J to 2 bases, leaving 0 bases not matched to a gene. From germline, CDR1 is GTSNPN and CDR2 SVGIG (reference sequence).

The CDR3 bases are TGCGCCAGCAGCAAAGGACAGAATGAAAAACTGTTTTTT. Its translation is CASSKGQNEKLFF. The rearrangement uses TRBV4-3 and TRBJ1-4, with a possible D match to TRBD1 (6 bases). V gave up 5 bases and J gave up 5 bases, with 9 bases separating them. The CDR3 covers 13 residues. Germline lookup yields CDR1 LGHNA and CDR2 YSLEER.

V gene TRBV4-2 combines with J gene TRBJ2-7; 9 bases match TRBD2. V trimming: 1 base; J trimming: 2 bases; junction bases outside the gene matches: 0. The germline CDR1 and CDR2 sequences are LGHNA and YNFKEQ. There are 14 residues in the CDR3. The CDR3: CASSQVAGAYEQYF. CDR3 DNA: TGTGCCAGCAGCCAAGTAGCGGGAGCCTACGAGCAGTACTTC.

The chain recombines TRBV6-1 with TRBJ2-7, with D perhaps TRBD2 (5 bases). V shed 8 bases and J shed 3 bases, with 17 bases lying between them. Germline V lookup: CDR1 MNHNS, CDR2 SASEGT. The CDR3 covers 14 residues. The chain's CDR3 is CASSLARPIYEQYF. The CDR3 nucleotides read TGTGCCAGCTCTCTAGCCAGGCCAATCTACGAGCAGTACTTC.

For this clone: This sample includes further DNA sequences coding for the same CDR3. CDR3 region: CASSIQGQGAYEQYF. The CDR3 DNA reads as TGTGCCAGTAGTATACAGGGGCAGGGGGCCTACGAGCAGTACTTC. The V gene is TRBV19, the J gene TRBJ2-7, with 7 bases that match TRBD1. Germline V gene sequence: CDR1 LNHDA, CDR2 SQIVND (reference sequence). CDR3 length equals 15 residues. V lost 2 bases to trimming and J lost 2 bases; unmatched junction nucleotides: 6.

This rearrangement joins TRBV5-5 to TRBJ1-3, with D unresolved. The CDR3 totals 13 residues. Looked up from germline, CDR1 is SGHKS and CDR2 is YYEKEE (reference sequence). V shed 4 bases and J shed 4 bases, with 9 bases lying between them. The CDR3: CASSLWQGNTIYF. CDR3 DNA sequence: TGTGCCAGCAGCCTGTGGCAGGGAAACACCATATATTTT. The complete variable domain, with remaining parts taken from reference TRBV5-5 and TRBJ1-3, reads DAGVTQSPTHLIKTRGQQVTLRCSPISGHKSVSWYQQVLGQGPQFIFQYYEKEERGRGNFPDRFSARQFPNYSSELNVNALLLGDSALYLCASSLWQGNTIYFGEGSWLTVV.

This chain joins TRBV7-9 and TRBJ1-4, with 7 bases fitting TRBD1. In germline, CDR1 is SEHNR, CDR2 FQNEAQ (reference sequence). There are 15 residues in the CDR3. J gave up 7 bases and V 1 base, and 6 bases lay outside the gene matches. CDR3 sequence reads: CASSLEGTAFEKLFF. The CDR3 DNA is TGTGCCAGCAGCTTAGAAGGGACAGCCTTTGAAAAACTGTTTTTT.

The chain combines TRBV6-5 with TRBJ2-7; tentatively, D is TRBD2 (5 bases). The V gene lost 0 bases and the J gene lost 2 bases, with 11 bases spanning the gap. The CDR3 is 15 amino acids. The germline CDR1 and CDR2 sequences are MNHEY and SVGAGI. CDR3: CASSYSLNGAYEQYF. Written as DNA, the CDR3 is TGTGCCAGCAGTTACTCGTTGAACGGGGCCTACGAGCAGTACTTC.

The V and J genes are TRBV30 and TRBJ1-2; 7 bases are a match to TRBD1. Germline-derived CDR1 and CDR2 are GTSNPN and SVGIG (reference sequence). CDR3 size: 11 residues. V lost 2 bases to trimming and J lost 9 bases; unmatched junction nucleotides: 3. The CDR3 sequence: CAWSQTGRYTF. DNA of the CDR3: TGTGCCTGGAGTCAGACAGGGCGCTACACCTTC.

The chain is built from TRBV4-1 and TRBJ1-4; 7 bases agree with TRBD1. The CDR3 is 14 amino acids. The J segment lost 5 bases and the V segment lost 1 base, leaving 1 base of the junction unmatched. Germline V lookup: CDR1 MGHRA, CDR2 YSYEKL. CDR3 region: CASSQGQGNEKLFF. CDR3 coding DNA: TGCGCCAGCAGCCAAGGACAGGGAAATGAAAAACTGTTTTTT.

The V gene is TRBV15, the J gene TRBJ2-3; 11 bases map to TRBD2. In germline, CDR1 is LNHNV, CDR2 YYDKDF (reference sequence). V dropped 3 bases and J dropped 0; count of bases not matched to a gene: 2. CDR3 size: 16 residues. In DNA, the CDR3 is TGTGCCACCAGCAGTAGGACTAGCGGGAGCACAGATACGCAGTATTTT. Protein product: CATSSRTSGSTDTQYF.

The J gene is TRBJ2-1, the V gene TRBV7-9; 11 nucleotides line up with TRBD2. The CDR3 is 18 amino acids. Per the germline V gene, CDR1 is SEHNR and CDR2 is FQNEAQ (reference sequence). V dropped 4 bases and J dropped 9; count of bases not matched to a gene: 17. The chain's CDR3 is CASSWGLSGRGTDTEQFF. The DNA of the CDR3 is TGTGCCAGCAGCTGGGGTCTTAGCGGGAGGGGGACGGACACTGAGCAGTTCTTC.

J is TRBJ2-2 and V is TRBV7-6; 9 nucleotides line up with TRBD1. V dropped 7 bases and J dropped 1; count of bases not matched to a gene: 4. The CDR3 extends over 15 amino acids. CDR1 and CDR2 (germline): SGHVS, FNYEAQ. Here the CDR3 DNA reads TGTGCCAGCACCTCGGGACAGGGGAACACCGGGGAGCTGTTTTTT. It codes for CASTSGQGNTGELFF.

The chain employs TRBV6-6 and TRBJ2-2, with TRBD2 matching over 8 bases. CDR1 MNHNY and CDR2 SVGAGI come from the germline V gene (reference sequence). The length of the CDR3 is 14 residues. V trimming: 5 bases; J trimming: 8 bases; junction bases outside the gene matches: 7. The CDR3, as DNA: TGTGCCAGCAGTACACTAGCGGCTGGGGGGGAGCTGTTTTTT. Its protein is CASSTLAAGGELFF.

CDR3 in DNA: TGCGCCAGCAGCTTCGTCGGAGACACCGGGGAGCTGTTTTTT. It encodes CASSFVGDTGELFF. V is TRBV5-1 and J is TRBJ2-2; D gene ambiguous. Trimming shortened V by 2 bases and J by 3 bases, and 8 bases separated the two germline ends. CDR1 SGHRS and CDR2 YFSETQ come from the germline V gene. This CDR3 region has 14 residues.

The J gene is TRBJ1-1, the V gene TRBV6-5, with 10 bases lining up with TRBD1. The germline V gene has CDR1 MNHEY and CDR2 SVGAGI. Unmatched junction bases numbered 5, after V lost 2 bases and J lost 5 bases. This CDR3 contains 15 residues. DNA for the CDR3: TGTGCCAGCAGTTACCAAGGGACAGGGGTGACTGAAGCTTTCTTT. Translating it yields CASSYQGTGVTEAFF.